The clone carrying this T cell receptor beta chain was observed at least ten times. Its specificity is unknown. It was by two-round multiplex PCR that TCR beta CDR3 was amplified from genomic DNA. The first round of PCR was done with primers that matched each TRBV and TRBJ gene. Universal primers drove the second round of PCR amplification. TCRdb reanalysed the multiplex PCR reads using MiXCR and keeps one entry per CDR3 protein. Here the sample spans over 50,000 distinct CDR3 sequences, approximately 35% being singletons. The sample is drawn from a study of prognosis after radiotherapy for stage I lung cancer. Germline V gives CDR1 SGHRS, CDR2 YFSETQ. The V and J ends lost 0 bases and 0 bases respectively, with 13 bases between them. The CDR3 runs to 17 residues. Study-level points and caveats: Among patients who developed distant metastases, Shannon entropy after stereotactic body radiation therapy was lower.

Material: PBMCs, obtained before or after stereotactic body radiation therapy (not recorded which). The source of this sequence is a donor of 50 years or more with non-small cell lung cancer. The chain carries TRBV5-1 and TRBJ1-5, with TRBD1 as a possible D gene (5 bases). In nucleotides, the CDR3 is TGCGCCAGCAGCTTGGAACCCCAGGGAAGTAGCAATCAGCCCCAGCATTTT. Translation gives CASSLEPQGSSNQPQHF.